Presented here are 2 T cell receptor beta chains from one specimen sequenced in a study of T cell responses to AZD1222 COVID-19 vaccine. Assay: immunoSEQ multiplex PCR; the TCRdb copy retains only in-frame clones and omits some. This sample yields approximately 150,000 clones, of which less than 95% are seen a single time; about 2.8% belongs to the top ten. The source material was peripheral blood, sampled on day 0 of AZD1222 vaccination. These receptors all come from an adult in good health.

The J gene is TRBJ2-2, the V gene TRBV9; TRBD2 matches 8 bases. Per germline, CDR1 SGDLS and CDR2 YYNGEE. With 2 bases clipped from V and 3 bases from J, the junction kept 3 bases outside the gene matches. The CDR3 has 15 amino acids. CDR3 loop: CASSVSSGDTGELFF. The CDR3 region has the DNA TGTGCCAGCAGCGTCAGTAGCGGGGACACCGGGGAGCTGTTTTTT.

This chain links TRBV6-4 with TRBJ2-3, with 8 bases lining up with TRBD2. In germline, CDR1 is MRHNA, CDR2 SNTAGT. Trimming cost V 3 bases and J 3 bases; bases outside gene matches: 5. This CDR3 contains 15 residues. The CDR3 spells CASSEAGGRTDTQYF. The CDR3 DNA reads as TGTGCCAGCAGTGAGGCGGGGGGCAGAACAGATACGCAGTATTTT.